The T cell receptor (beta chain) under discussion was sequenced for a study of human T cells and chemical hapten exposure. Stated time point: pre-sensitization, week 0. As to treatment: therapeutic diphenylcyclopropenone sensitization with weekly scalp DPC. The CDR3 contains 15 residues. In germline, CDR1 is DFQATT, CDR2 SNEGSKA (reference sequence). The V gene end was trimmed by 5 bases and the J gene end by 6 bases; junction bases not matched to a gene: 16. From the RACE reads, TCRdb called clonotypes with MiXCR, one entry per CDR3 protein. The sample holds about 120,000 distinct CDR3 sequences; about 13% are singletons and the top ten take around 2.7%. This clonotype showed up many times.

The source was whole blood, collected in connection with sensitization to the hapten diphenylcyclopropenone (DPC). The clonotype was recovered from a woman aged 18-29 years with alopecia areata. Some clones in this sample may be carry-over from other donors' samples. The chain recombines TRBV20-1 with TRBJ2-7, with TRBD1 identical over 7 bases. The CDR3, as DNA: TGCAGTGCTCTAAAGGGGGACAGACCATCGAGCGAGCAGTACTTC. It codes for CSALKGDRPSSEQYF.